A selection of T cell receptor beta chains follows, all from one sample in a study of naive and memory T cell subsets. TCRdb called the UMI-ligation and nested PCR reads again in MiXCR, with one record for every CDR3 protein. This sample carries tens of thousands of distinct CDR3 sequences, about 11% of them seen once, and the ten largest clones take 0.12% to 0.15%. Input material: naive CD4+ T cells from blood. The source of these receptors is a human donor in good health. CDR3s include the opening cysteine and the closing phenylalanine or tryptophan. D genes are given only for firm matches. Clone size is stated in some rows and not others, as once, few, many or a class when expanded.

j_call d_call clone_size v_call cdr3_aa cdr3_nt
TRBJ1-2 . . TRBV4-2 CASSQDQGGDYGYTF TGTGCCAGCAGCCAAGATCAGGGCGGGGACTATGGCTACACCTTC
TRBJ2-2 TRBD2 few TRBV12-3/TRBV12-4 CASSLLAGAGELFF TGTGCCAGCAGTTTACTAGCGGGGGCCGGGGAGCTGTTTTTT
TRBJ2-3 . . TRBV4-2 CASSLPVAGVADTQYF TGTGCCAGCAGCCTACCCGTGGCAGGGGTGGCAGATACGCAGTATTTT
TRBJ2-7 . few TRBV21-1 CASSKALRQGAYEQYF TGTGCCAGCAGCAAAGCGCTCCGACAGGGGGCTTACGAGCAGTACTTC
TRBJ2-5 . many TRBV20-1 CSAFLEGLQETQYF TGCAGTGCTTTTTTGGAGGGACTCCAAGAGACCCAGTACTTC
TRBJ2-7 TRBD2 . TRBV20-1 CSATSPGLAGGSGEQYF TGCAGTGCCACTTCCCCCGGACTAGCGGGAGGCTCTGGCGAGCAGTACTTC
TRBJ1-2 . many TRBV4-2 CASSPEVRSGYTF TGTGCCAGCAGCCCAGAGGTCAGGAGCGGCTACACCTTC
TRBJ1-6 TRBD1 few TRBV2 CASSSRTGFLNSPLHF TGTGCCAGCAGTAGCCGGACAGGGTTCTTGAATTCACCCCTCCACTTT
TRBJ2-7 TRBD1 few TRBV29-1 CSVTPGTGNEQYF TGCAGCGTTACCCCCGGGACAGGGAACGAGCAGTACTTC
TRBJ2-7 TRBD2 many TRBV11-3 CASSRLAGVYEQYF TGTGCCAGCAGTCGACTAGCGGGGGTGTACGAGCAGTACTTC
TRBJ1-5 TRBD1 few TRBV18 CASSSGQGANQPQHF TGTGCCAGCTCATCGGGACAGGGGGCGAATCAGCCCCAGCATTTT
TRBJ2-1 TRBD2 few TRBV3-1 CASSHSLAGTNEQFF TGTGCCAGCAGCCATTCACTAGCGGGGACCAATGAGCAGTTCTTC
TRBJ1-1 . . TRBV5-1 CASSFGRGIEGGTEAFF TGCGCCAGCAGCTTTGGCAGGGGAATCGAGGGGGGCACTGAAGCTTTCTTT
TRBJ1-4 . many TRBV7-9 CASSLRQGFEKLFF TGTGCCAGCAGCTTAAGGCAGGGATTCGAAAAACTGTTTTTT
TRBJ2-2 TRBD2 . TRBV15 CATSSVSGVTGELFF TGTGCCACCAGCTCGGTTAGCGGGGTGACCGGGGAGCTGTTTTTT
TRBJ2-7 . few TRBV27 CGWGYEQYF TGTGGGTGGGGCTACGAGCAGTACTTC
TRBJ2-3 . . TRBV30 CAWRRSGGWSTDTQYF TGTGCCTGGAGGCGCTCGGGCGGGTGGAGCACAGATACGCAGTATTTT
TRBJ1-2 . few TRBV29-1 CSVEYGGYNYGYTF TGCAGCGTTGAGTACGGGGGATACAACTATGGCTACACCTTC